This T cell receptor (beta chain) stems from a study of T cell responses to AZD1222 COVID-19 vaccine. V lost 6 bases and J lost 9, with 9 bases in between. The CDR3 is 11 residues long. Only in-frame clones appear in the TCRdb table, and some are missing; sequencing was by immunoSEQ multiplex PCR. The data contain 95,000 to 150,000 clones, around 90% of them singletons. The chain combines TRBV12-3 or TRBV12-4 with TRBJ2-4; D not certain. The material sequenced was peripheral blood, taken 28 days after the second dose of the MenACWY control vaccine. This TCR was sampled from an adult who received the MenACWY meningococcal vaccine as a control. The CDR3 reads CASRFGFIQYF. CDR3 DNA sequence: TGTGCCAGCAGGTTCGGGTTCATTCAGTACTTC.